This T cell receptor beta chain was documented in a study of cytomegalovirus exposure and HLA in healthy donors. Study-wide points: Upon later analysis, HLA-associated TCR beta chains proved more clonally expanded than other, equally common chains. Donor immune exposure was known only as CMV serostatus.

Concerning this clone: Its cognate antigen is unknown.

The primer mix had 60 Vbeta and 13 Jbeta primers. Authors' data handling: Later, an analysis found some 80 million unique TCR beta chains, and about 9.9 million of these were shared. The data were produced by immunoSEQ multiplex PCR, yet TCRdb's version contains in-frame clones alone and is incomplete. That table supplies the V and J calls and clone size; D and trimming were determined from the DNA. Counted here are tens of thousands of clones, 67% occurring once; the ten biggest clones make up approximately 7%. Trimming removed 5 bases at V and 2 bases at J, with 16 bases between. Germline values: CDR1 KGHSH, CDR2 LQKENI. The CDR3 spans 16 residues.

The sample was PBMCs. The V and J genes are TRBV18 and TRBJ2-1, with D perhaps matching TRBD2 (5 bases). The receptor's source is a woman aged 50 to 65 in good health and CMV-seropositive. CDR3 sequence (DNA): TGTGCCAGCTCAAATGGACTTAATCTACCCTACAATGAGCAGTTCTTC. Translated: CASSNGLNLPYNEQFF.